Listed below are T cell receptor beta chains from one sample, sequenced in a study of OX40 agonist ivuxolimab in advanced cancers. The assay was immunoSEQ multiplex PCR, and TCRdb's table has in-frame clones only and misses some. The sample carries about 95,000 clones, approximately 92% recorded once. The sample here was CD4+ or CD8+ T cells sorted from blood, taken in a trial of the OX40 agonist ivuxolimab. The source is an adult with an advanced solid tumor such as melanoma, head and neck, liver or kidney cancer. Each CDR3 is given without its conserved first and last residue. Each record gives: V gene, J gene, CDR3 length, CDR3 protein.

V gene: TRBV7-2; J gene: TRBJ1-4; CDR3 length: 13; CDR3 protein: ASSQRDPGVEKLF
V gene: TRBV7-2; J gene: TRBJ2-1; CDR3 length: 13; CDR3 protein: ASSLARLAGDEQF
V gene: TRBV29-1; J gene: TRBJ1-2; CDR3 length: 12; CDR3 protein: SVRDREANYGYT
V gene: TRBV5-6; J gene: TRBJ1-4; CDR3 length: 14; CDR3 protein: ASSPDGGTTNEKLF
V gene: TRBV6-5; J gene: TRBJ2-2; CDR3 length: 9; CDR3 protein: AGALPGELF
V gene: TRBV19; J gene: TRBJ1-2; CDR3 length: 10; CDR3 protein: ASSQDSRGYT
V gene: TRBV18; J gene: TRBJ1-5; CDR3 length: 13; CDR3 protein: ASSPLPGGDQPQH
V gene: TRBV9; J gene: TRBJ1-1; CDR3 length: 12; CDR3 protein: ASSVSSLNTEAF
V gene: TRBV6-1; J gene: TRBJ1-1; CDR3 length: 10; CDR3 protein: ASSPGRLEAF
V gene: TRBV5-1; J gene: TRBJ1-1; CDR3 length: 13; CDR3 protein: ASSLDKGQGFEAF
V gene: TRBV5-1; J gene: TRBJ1-1; CDR3 length: 11; CDR3 protein: ASSLVLEDEAF
V gene: TRBV5-1; J gene: TRBJ2-7; CDR3 length: 13; CDR3 protein: ASSDRDRGLSEQY
V gene: TRBV9; J gene: TRBJ2-5; CDR3 length: 13; CDR3 protein: ASSTQTSGQETQY
V gene: TRBV30; J gene: TRBJ1-2; CDR3 length: 10; CDR3 protein: AWNPVIYGYT
V gene: TRBV4-1; J gene: TRBJ2-7; CDR3 length: 11; CDR3 protein: ASSHREGNEQY
V gene: TRBV5-1; J gene: TRBJ2-5; CDR3 length: 11; CDR3 protein: ASSLSRGETQY
V gene: TRBV5-1; J gene: TRBJ2-1; CDR3 length: 14; CDR3 protein: ASSSLGKGAADEQF
V gene: TRBV9; J gene: TRBJ2-5; CDR3 length: 13; CDR3 protein: ASSVITGAQETQY
V gene: TRBV4-3; J gene: TRBJ1-2; CDR3 length: 12; CDR3 protein: ASSQVTGSYGYT
V gene: TRBV7-9; J gene: TRBJ1-4; CDR3 length: 9; CDR3 protein: ASSSDQKLF
V gene: TRBV11-1; J gene: TRBJ2-3; CDR3 length: 15; CDR3 protein: ASSFAGTSGSADTQY
V gene: TRBV15; J gene: TRBJ2-7; CDR3 length: 14; CDR3 protein: ATSKLSSGSPYEQY
V gene: TRBV7-2; J gene: TRBJ2-4; CDR3 length: 13; CDR3 protein: ASSLEAGVKNIQY
V gene: TRBV28; J gene: TRBJ1-2; CDR3 length: 13; CDR3 protein: ASSLPPPFNYGYT
V gene: TRBV4-2; J gene: TRBJ2-2; CDR3 length: 13; CDR3 protein: ASSQGQGAFRELF